One and the same sample provided the 21 T cell receptor beta chains below, sequenced in a study of blood T cell repertoires in COVID-19. Only in-frame clones appear in the TCRdb table, and some are missing; sequencing was by immunoSEQ multiplex PCR. Of 130,000 to 150,000 clones listed, more than 75% are singletons. Sequencing was carried out using peripheral blood. The receptor source for this set is an older man with acute or convalescent COVID-19.

There are a few counts of this clone. CDR3 region: CASSRLGASGNTIYF. CDR3 DNA sequence: TGTGCCAGCAGCAGGTTGGGGGCGTCTGGAAACACCATATATTTT. This chain uses TRBV21-1 with TRBJ1-3; the table calls TRBD1, which could not be checked here. TRBV21-1 has pseudogene status. The length of the CDR3 is 15 residues.

The chain uses TRBV7-6 and TRBJ1-1; 8 positions match TRBD1. Germline V gives CDR1 SGHVS, CDR2 FNYEAQ. The CDR3 runs to 13 residues. Germline trimming cut 5 bases from V and 4 bases from J; bases unmatched to any gene: 3. CDR3 protein: CASSKQGGTEAFF. In DNA form, the CDR3 reads TGTGCCAGCAGCAAACAGGGGGGCACTGAAGCTTTCTTT.

The chain links TRBV24-1 to TRBJ2-3, with D possibly matching TRBD2 (7 bases). V lost 3 bases and J 0 bases, leaving 12 bases between the germline ends. The CDR3 spans 16 residues. Germline loops: CDR1 KGHDR, CDR2 SFDVKD. CDR3 nucleotides: TGTGCCACCAGTGATGCCGGGGGGCTAAGCACAGATACGCAGTATTTT. This gives the protein CATSDAGGLSTDTQYF.

This sequence joins TRBV3-1 (or the pseudogene TRBV3-2) and TRBJ2-5; 11 bases map to TRBD1. The CDR3 sequence is 15 residues long. V was clipped by 3 bases and J by 5 bases; unmatched bases: 5. Germline V CDR1 and CDR2: LGHDT, YNNKEL (reference sequence). CDR3 in amino acids: CASSQAGTGGETQYF. CDR3 DNA sequence: TGTGCCAGCAGCCAGGCCGGGACAGGGGGTGAGACCCAGTACTTC.

In this sample, this clone turned up a few times. This chain connects TRBV30 to TRBJ1-4; TRBD1 aligns across 7 bases. After removal of 5 bases from V and 3 bases from J, the junction contained 6 bases not matched to a gene. This CDR3 contains 14 residues. Germline-derived CDR1 and CDR2 are GTSNPN and SVGIG (reference sequence). This CDR3 reads CAWAYRGSNEKLFF. In DNA form, the CDR3 reads TGTGCCTGGGCCTACAGGGGATCTAATGAAAAACTGTTTTTT.

The genes are TRBV7-3 and TRBJ2-2, with D maybe TRBD1 (5 bases). Looked up from germline, CDR1 is SGHTA and CDR2 is FQGTGA. CDR3 length: 19 residues. Trimming left V 5 bases short and J 4 bases short, with 26 bases between. CDR3 in DNA: TGTGCCAGCAGCGCAACCTCTTCGCTGGGGCGGATCAGCACCGGGGAGCTGTTTTTT. Amino acid sequence: CASSATSSLGRISTGELFF.

This clone was detected only once. At the DNA level, this CDR3 is encoded by other sequences in the same sample as well. This chain uses TRBV10-3 with TRBJ1-5, with 8 positions matching TRBD1. In germline, CDR1 is ENHRY, CDR2 SYGVKD. This CDR3 spans 15 amino acids. V gave up 5 bases and J gave up 2 bases; unmatched junction bases: 5. The CDR3 DNA follows: TGTGCCATCAGTCCCGACAGGGGTGGCAATCAGCCCCAGCATTTT. It specifies CAISPDRGGNQPQHF.

This clone has just one count. The chain has TRBV15 and TRBJ1-4, with 10 bases aligning to TRBD1. The CDR3 loop spans 17 amino acids. V lost 1 base and J lost 5; bases outside the gene matches: 7. CDR1 and CDR2 from the germline V gene are LNHNV and YYDKDF (reference sequence). The CDR3 sequence is CATSRASPGQGNEKLFF. CDR3 nucleotides: TGTGCCACCAGCAGAGCATCACCGGGACAGGGGAATGAAAAACTGTTTTTT.

The chain carries TRBV5-1 and TRBJ2-7; 11 bases match TRBD2. V was clipped by 4 bases and J by 1 base; unmatched bases: 4. CDR3 size: 15 residues. Germline V gene data show CDR1 as SGHRS and CDR2 as YFSETQ. The CDR3 protein is CASSRLAGKSYEQYF. CDR3 nucleotide sequence: TGCGCCAGCAGCCGACTAGCGGGGAAGTCCTACGAGCAGTACTTC. The full variable domain, with the rest looked up from reference TRBV5-1 and TRBJ2-7, is KAGVTQTPRYLIKTRGQQVTLSCSPISGHRSVSWYQQTPGQGLQFLFEYFSETQRNKGNFPGRFSGRQFSNSRSEMNVSTLELGDSALYLCASSRLAGKSYEQYFGPGTRLTVT.

The chain combines TRBV9 with TRBJ2-5; 8 bases align to TRBD1. There are 15 residues in the CDR3. V lost 0 bases and J lost 4; bases outside the gene matches: 5. Germline assignment: CDR1 SGDLS and CDR2 YYNGEE. Here the CDR3 DNA reads TGTGCCAGCAGCGTAGCCAGGGGGCAAAGAGAGACCCAGTACTTC. Amino acids: CASSVARGQRETQYF.

This clone was observed at least ten times. The rearrangement joins TRBV3-1 (or the pseudogene TRBV3-2) to TRBJ2-6, with no clear D. This CDR3 contains 16 residues. Germline-derived CDR1 and CDR2 are LGHDT and YNNKEL (reference sequence). Trimming left V 4 bases short and J 0 bases short, with 10 bases between. CDR3 nucleotides: TGTGCCAGCAGCCTTACACGGGTCTCTGGGGCCAACGTCCTGACTTTC. It encodes CASSLTRVSGANVLTF.

This clone was counted between two and nine times. J is TRBJ2-1 and V is TRBV29-1, with 8 positions matching TRBD2. V lost 5 bases, J lost 0 bases, and 6 bases stayed unmatched. CDR1 and CDR2 from the germline V gene are SQVTM and ANQGSEA. The CDR3 contains 15 residues. CDR3 loop: CSVSGGPSSYNEQFF. For the CDR3, the DNA is TGCAGCGTTAGCGGGGGCCCCAGCTCCTACAATGAGCAGTTCTTC.

The chain recombines TRBV30 with TRBJ1-4; D unresolved. Trimming removed 2 bases from V and 3 bases from J, with 25 bases in between. This CDR3 has 19 amino acids. The germline V gene encodes CDR1 GTSNPN and CDR2 SVGIG (reference sequence). In DNA form, the CDR3 reads TGTGCCTGGAGTAGCCAGAGGTCATTTCAACCTGCGCCTAATGAAAAACTGTTTTTT. This sequence encodes CAWSSQRSFQPAPNEKLFF. Complete variable domain (other parts from reference TRBV30 and TRBJ1-4): SQTIHQWPATLVQPVGSPLSLECTVEGTSNPNLYWYRQAAGRGLQLLFYSVGIGQISSEVPQNLSASRPQDRQFILSSKKLLLSDSGFYLCAWSSQRSFQPAPNEKLFFGSGTQLSVL.

The V and J genes are TRBV7-2 and TRBJ2-3, with D possibly matching TRBD1 (6 bases). Germline values: CDR1 SGHTA, CDR2 FQGNSA. V was trimmed by 3 bases and J by 1 base, leaving 14 bases between them. The CDR3 covers 16 residues. CDR3 nucleotide sequence: TGTGCCAGCAGCTTTATCAGGGGCGTCGGCACAGATACGCAGTATTTT. This codes for CASSFIRGVGTDTQYF.

This clone was seen once. This chain links TRBV6-5 with TRBJ2-7; D might be TRBD2 (5 bases). This CDR3 has 16 amino acids. Germline V lookup: CDR1 MNHEY, CDR2 SVGAGI. Trimming shortened V by 4 bases and J by 0 bases, and 16 bases separated the two germline ends. In nucleotides, the CDR3 is TGTGCCAGCAGTTCTCAGCGGTGGGAAATCTCCTACGAGCAGTACTTC. This translates into CASSSQRWEISYEQYF.

This clone appeared once. This chain uses TRBV7-2 with TRBJ1-2; the D gene is possibly TRBD1 (5 bases). CDR1 and CDR2 (germline): SGHTA, FQGNSA. CDR3 length: 14 residues. Trimming shortened V by 5 bases and J by 4 bases, and 14 bases separated the two germline ends. CDR3 protein: CASSPDRNLYGYTF. The CDR3 nucleotides read TGTGCCAGCAGCCCTGACAGAAATCTCTATGGCTACACCTTC.

V usage is TRBV5-1 and J usage is TRBJ1-4; 11 nucleotides match TRBD1. CDR3 length: 15 residues. The V gene end was trimmed by 2 bases and the J gene end by 8 bases; junction bases not matched to a gene: 5. Germline V lookup: CDR1 SGHRS, CDR2 YFSETQ. CDR3 nucleotide sequence: TGCGCCAGCAGCTTAGGACAGGGGGCCGTGGAAAAACTGTTTTTT. Translating it yields CASSLGQGAVEKLFF.

This clone was seen a handful of times. The V and J genes are TRBV10-1 and TRBJ2-7; possible D gene TRBD1, 6 bases. The V gene lost 4 bases and the J gene lost 5 bases, with 9 bases spanning the gap. CDR1 and CDR2 from the germline V gene are WNHNN and SYGVQD (reference sequence). The CDR3 is 12 amino acids. The CDR3 DNA reads TGCGCCAGCAGTGTGACAGGTGACGAGCAGTACTTC. It yields the protein CASSVTGDEQYF.

The chain employs TRBV5-4 and TRBJ2-7; tentatively, D is TRBD1 (6 bases). With 3 bases removed from V and 0 bases from J, the gap between germline ends came to 10 bases. Germline assignment: CDR1 SGHNT and CDR2 YYREEE (reference sequence). This CDR3 has 14 amino acids. The CDR3 nucleotides are TGTGCCAGCAGCTCGGGGACATTCTCCTACGAGCAGTACTTC. It is translated as CASSSGTFSYEQYF. The full variable domain, in which reference TRBV5-4 and TRBJ2-7 provide the parts outside the CDR3, is ETGVTQSPTHLIKTRGQQVTLRCSSQSGHNTVSWYQQALGQGPQFIFQYYREEENGRGNFPPRFSGLQFPNYSSELNVNALELDDSALYLCASSSGTFSYEQYFGPGTRLTVT.

This clone was detected a few times. The chain couples TRBV30 to TRBJ2-7; a possible D gene is TRBD1 (6 bases). CDR3 length equals 13 residues. V lost 3 bases, J lost 0 bases, and 9 bases lay in between. In germline, CDR1 is GTSNPN, CDR2 SVGIG (reference sequence). The CDR3 here is CAWRQGSSYEQYF. The CDR3 DNA sequence: TGTGCCTGGAGACAGGGAAGCTCCTACGAGCAGTACTTC. Full variable domain (outside the CDR3, taken from reference TRBV30 and TRBJ2-7): SQTIHQWPATLVQPVGSPLSLECTVEGTSNPNLYWYRQAAGRGLQLLFYSVGIGQISSEVPQNLSASRPQDRQFILSSKKLLLSDSGFYLCAWRQGSSYEQYFGPGTRLTVT.

The chain employs TRBV2 and TRBJ2-1; 9 nucleotides line up with TRBD2. In germline, CDR1 is SNHLY, CDR2 FYNNEI. The J segment lost 6 bases and the V segment lost 5 bases, leaving 11 bases of the junction unmatched. This CDR3 region has 16 residues. CDR3 protein: CASSSAGTSRSNEQFF. CDR3 DNA: TGTGCCAGCAGTTCCGCCGGGACTAGCAGATCCAATGAGCAGTTCTTC. The full variable domain, in which reference TRBV2 and TRBJ2-1 provide the parts outside the CDR3, is EPEVTQTPSHQVTQMGQEVILRCVPISNHLYFYWYRQILGQKVEFLVSFYNNEISEKSEIFDDQFSVERPDGSNFTLKIRSTKLEDSAMYFCASSSAGTSRSNEQFFGPGTRLTVL.